This T cell receptor (beta chain) was identified in a study of blood T cell repertoires in COVID-19. The V and J ends lost 4 bases and 4 bases, in that order; junction bases with no gene match: 8. The CDR3 runs 15 residues. CDR1 and CDR2 (germline): SGHRS, YFSETQ. Sequenced by immunoSEQ multiplex PCR; TCRdb stores in-frame clones only, minus some. The repertoire holds 350,000 to 450,000 clones, 85% to 90% seen once, with about 1.7% in the top ten. The J gene is TRBJ1-2, the V gene TRBV5-1; 9 bases map to TRBD1. The sequencing sample was made of PBMCs or T cells enriched from blood (not recorded which). This sequence originates from a woman under 40 who had recovered from COVID-19. The CDR3 region has the DNA TGCGCCAGCAGCACTAAACGGGACAGGGCCTATGGCTACACCTTC. This sequence encodes CASSTKRDRAYGYTF.